A selection of T cell receptor beta chains follows, all from one sample in a study of blood T cells in healthy people across ages. TCRdb passed the 5' RACE reads through MiXCR, listing each CDR3 protein once. The sample contains around 970,000 distinct CDR3 sequences, roughly 51% of which appear only once. What was sequenced was blood. The receptors originated from a woman aged 60 to 75 in good health. Each CDR3 is given with its conserved first and last residue. A D gene is named only where the DNA matches it firmly. The size entry is marked missing in some rows and otherwise reads once, few, many or a size class.

size,D,J,V,DNA,CDR3
NA,NA,TRBJ2-7,TRBV5-1,TGCGCCAGCAGCGTGGGACTCTTAGGCTCCTACGAGCAGTACTTC,CASSVGLLGSYEQYF
NA,NA,TRBJ2-7,TRBV5-1,TGCGCCAGCAGCTCCGGGACTGGGTTCTCCTACGAGCAGTACTTC,CASSSGTGFSYEQYF
NA,NA,TRBJ2-1,TRBV4-2,TGTGTCAGCAGCCAAGTAGGGAGAGGTAATGAGCAGTTCTTC,CVSSQVGRGNEQFF
few,TRBD2,TRBJ2-3,TRBV10-3,TGTGCCATCAGTCGCTTAGCGGGGGACACAGATACGCAGTATTTT,CAISRLAGDTDTQYF
NA,NA,TRBJ2-1,TRBV14,TGTGCCAGCAGCGCTCCGAGGGATGAGCAGTTCTTC,CASSAPRDEQFF
NA,TRBD1,TRBJ1-5,TRBV5-1,TGCGCCAGCAGCCCCAGGGGGGGTTACAATCAGCCCCAGCATTTT,CASSPRGGYNQPQHF
NA,TRBD2,TRBJ2-1,TRBV20-1,TGCAGTGCTGCGCGACGGCGGGAGGGCCCCTACAATGAGCAGTTCTTC,CSAARRREGPYNEQFF
few,NA,TRBJ1-1,TRBV28,TGTGCCAGCAACCCAAGGCCGGGGAGCACTGAAGCTTTCTTT,CASNPRPGSTEAFF
NA,TRBD2,TRBJ2-1,TRBV18,TGTGCCAGCTCTCAACCGGGACTAGCGGGGATCTACAATGAGCAGTTCTTC,CASSQPGLAGIYNEQFF
NA,TRBD1,TRBJ1-2,TRBV28,TGTGCCAGCAGATCCACAGGGGGTTTGGGCTACACCTTC,CASRSTGGLGYTF
NA,TRBD2,TRBJ2-3,TRBV4-1,TGCGCCAGCAGCCACTCCGGACTAGCGGGAGTCTCAGATACGCAGTATTTT,CASSHSGLAGVSDTQYF
NA,TRBD1,TRBJ1-5,TRBV29-1,TGCAGCGTTCAGGGACAGGGTAGCAATCAGCCCCAGCATTTT,CSVQGQGSNQPQHF
few,NA,TRBJ2-4,TRBV7-2,TGTGCCAGCACCAGGCGGTCGGCCCCGGGGGAGACGGCCAAAAACATTCAGTACTTC,CASTRRSAPGETAKNIQYF
NA,NA,TRBJ1-6,TRBV27,TGTGCCAGCGGACTGAGGGGCTATAATTCACCCCTCCACTTT,CASGLRGYNSPLHF
NA,NA,TRBJ2-1,TRBV25-1,TGTGCCAGCAGTGAGCGGTTGTGGGCTTGTGCCCAGTTCTTC,CASSERLWACAQFF
NA,NA,TRBJ2-5,TRBV5-1,TGCGCCAGCAGCTTGGCCGGGGTTCGCCGAGAGACCCAGTACTTC,CASSLAGVRRETQYF
NA,NA,TRBJ2-5,TRBV7-9,TGTGCTGGGTCTGGGGATTTGGAGCAGTACTTC,CAGSGDLEQYF
NA,TRBD2,TRBJ2-3,TRBV6-1,TGTGCCAGCATACCATCCCTAGCAGCGGGAGGTAGCACAGATACGCAGTATTTT,CASIPSLAAGGSTDTQYF
NA,NA,TRBJ1-2,TRBV20-1,TGCAGTGCTAGATCTGCCCTGGGGGATAAGGGCTACACCTTC,CSARSALGDKGYTF
once,TRBD2,TRBJ2-3,TRBV30,TGTGCCTGGAGTGCCGGACTAGCGGGAGGGTCTACGCAGTATTTT,CAWSAGLAGGSTQYF
few,TRBD1,TRBJ2-7,TRBV5-5,TGTGCCAGCAGCACGGCCGGGACAGCTACCTACGAGCAGTACTTC,CASSTAGTATYEQYF
few,NA,TRBJ1-4,TRBV9,TGTGCCAGCAGCGTACTCACAGGTTCGGGTGAAAAACTGTTTTTT,CASSVLTGSGEKLFF